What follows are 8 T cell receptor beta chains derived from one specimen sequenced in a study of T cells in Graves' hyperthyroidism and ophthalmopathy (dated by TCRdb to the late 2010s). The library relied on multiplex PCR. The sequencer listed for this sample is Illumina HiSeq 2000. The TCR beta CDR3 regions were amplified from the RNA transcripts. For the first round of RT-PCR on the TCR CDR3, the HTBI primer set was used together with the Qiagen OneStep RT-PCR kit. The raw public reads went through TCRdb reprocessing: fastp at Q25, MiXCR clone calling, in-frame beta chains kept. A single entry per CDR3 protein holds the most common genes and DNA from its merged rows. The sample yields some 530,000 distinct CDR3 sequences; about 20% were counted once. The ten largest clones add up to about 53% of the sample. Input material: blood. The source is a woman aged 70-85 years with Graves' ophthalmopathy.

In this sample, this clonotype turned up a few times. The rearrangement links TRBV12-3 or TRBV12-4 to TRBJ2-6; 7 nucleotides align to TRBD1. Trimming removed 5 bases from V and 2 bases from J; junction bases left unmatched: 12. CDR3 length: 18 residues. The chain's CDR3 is CASSPTLGGRAGANVLTF. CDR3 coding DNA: TGTGCCAGCAGTCCCACCCTAGGGGGCAGGGCTGGGGCCAACGTCCTGACTTTC.

The CDR3 loop reads CASSGSLRGAFF. The CDR3 coding sequence is TGTGCCAGTAGTGGGTCCCTCAGGGGAGCTTTCTTT. The chain recombines TRBV19 with TRBJ1-1; tentatively, D is TRBD1 (6 bases). V lost 5 bases, J lost 10 bases, and 14 bases lay in between. Germline V gives CDR1 LNHDA, CDR2 SQIVND (reference sequence). This CDR3 region has 12 residues. The whole variable domain, remainder taken from reference TRBV19 and TRBJ1-1, is DGGITQSPKYLFRKEGQNVTLSCEQNLNHDAMYWYRQDPGQGLRLIYYSQIVNDFQKGDIAEGYSVSREKKESFPLTVTSAQKNPTAFYLCASSGSLRGAFFGQGTRLTVV.

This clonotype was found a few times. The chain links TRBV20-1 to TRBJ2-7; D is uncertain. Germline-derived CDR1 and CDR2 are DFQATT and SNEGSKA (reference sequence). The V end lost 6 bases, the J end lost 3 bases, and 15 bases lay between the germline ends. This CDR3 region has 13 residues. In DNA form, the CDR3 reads TGCAGTGCCCCGAGCCCTCGGTTCTACGAGCAGTACTTC. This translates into CSAPSPRFYEQYF.

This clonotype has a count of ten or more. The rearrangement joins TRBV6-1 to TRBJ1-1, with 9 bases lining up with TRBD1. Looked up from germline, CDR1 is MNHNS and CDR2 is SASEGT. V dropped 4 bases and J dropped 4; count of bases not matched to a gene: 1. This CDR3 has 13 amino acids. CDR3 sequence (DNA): TGTGCCAGCAGTGCGGACAGGGGCACTGAAGCTTTCTTT. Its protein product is CASSADRGTEAFF.

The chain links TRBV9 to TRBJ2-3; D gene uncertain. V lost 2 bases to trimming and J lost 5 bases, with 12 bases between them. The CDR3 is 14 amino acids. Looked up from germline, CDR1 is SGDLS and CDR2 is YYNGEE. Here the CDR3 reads CASSVGPTRDTQYF. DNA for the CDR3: TGTGCCAGCAGCGTTGGACCTACTCGAGATACGCAGTATTTT.

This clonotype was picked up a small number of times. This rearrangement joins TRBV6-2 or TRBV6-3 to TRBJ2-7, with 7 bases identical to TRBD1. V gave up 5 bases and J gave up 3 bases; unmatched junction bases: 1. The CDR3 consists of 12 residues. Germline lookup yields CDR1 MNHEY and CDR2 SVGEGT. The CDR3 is CASSNRGYEQYF. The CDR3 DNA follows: TGTGCCAGCAGTAACAGGGGCTACGAGCAGTACTTC.

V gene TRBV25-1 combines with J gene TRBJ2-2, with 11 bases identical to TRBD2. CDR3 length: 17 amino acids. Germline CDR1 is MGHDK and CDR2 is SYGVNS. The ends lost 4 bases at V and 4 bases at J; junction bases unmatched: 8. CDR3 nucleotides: TGTGCCAGCAGTGTACTAGCGGGAGAAAGGAGCACCGGGGAGCTGTTTTTT. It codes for CASSVLAGERSTGELFF.

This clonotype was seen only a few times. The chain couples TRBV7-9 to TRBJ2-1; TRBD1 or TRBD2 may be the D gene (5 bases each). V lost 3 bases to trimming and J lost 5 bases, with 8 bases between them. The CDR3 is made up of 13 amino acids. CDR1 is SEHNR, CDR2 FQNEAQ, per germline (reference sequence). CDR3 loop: CASSFGTDNEQFF. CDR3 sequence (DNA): TGTGCCAGCAGCTTCGGGACGGACAATGAGCAGTTCTTC. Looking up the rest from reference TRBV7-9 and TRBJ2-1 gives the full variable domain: DTGVSQNPRHKITKRGQNVTFRCDPISEHNRLYWYRQTLGQGPEFLTYFQNEAQLEKSRLLSDRFSAERPKGSFSTLEIQRTEQGDSAMYLCASSFGTDNEQFFGPGTRLTVL.